The sequence of this T cell receptor beta chain was determined in a study of blood T cell repertoires in COVID-19. Turning to the study itself: COVID-19 samples collected from the United States, Italy and Spain covered acute and convalescent phases. T cells, B-cell-depleted T cells, or PBMCs supplied cDNA or gDNA.

Authors' data handling: Estimation of nucleated cell counts relied on the amplification of reference gene primers. TCRdb's table, derived via immunoSEQ multiplex PCR, lists solely in-frame clones and lacks some. V, J and clone size are taken as reported in that table, and D and trimming were inferred from the DNA itself. This sample has about 35,000 clones, with about 90% found just once. Germline CDR1 reads MNHEY; CDR2 reads SVGEGT. This CDR3 spans 15 amino acids. The J segment lost 7 bases and the V segment lost 6 bases, leaving 12 bases of the junction unmatched. The sample was peripheral blood. This TCR was recovered from a human donor in a cohort sampled during active COVID-19. The chain employs TRBV6-2 or TRBV6-3 and TRBJ1-2, with 9 nucleotides matching TRBD1. The CDR3 region is CASSPTTGGVSGYTF. The CDR3 region has the DNA TGTGCCAGCAGCCCCACGACAGGGGGGGTCAGTGGCTACACCTTC.